The 29 T cell receptor beta chains presented below share a single source sample, sequenced in a study of T cell responses to AZD1222 COVID-19 vaccine. Using immunoSEQ multiplex PCR, the repertoire was profiled, and TCRdb retains in-frame clones only, with some absent. The sample consists of some 81,000 clones, roughly 88% of them appearing once. Material: peripheral blood, obtained 28 days after the second AZD1222 dose. These receptors came from an adult who received the AZD1222 COVID-19 vaccine.

The rearrangement links TRBV3-1 (or the pseudogene TRBV3-2) to TRBJ2-1, with 14 bases matching TRBD2. With V trimmed by 5 bases and J by 1 base, 4 bases remained unmatched. The CDR3 loop spans 17 amino acids. The V gene's germline CDR1 is LGHDT and CDR2 YNNKEL (reference sequence). CDR3 coding DNA: TGTGCCAGCAGCGACAGGACTAGCGGGGGGTCCTACAATGAGCAGTTCTTC. Its translation is CASSDRTSGGSYNEQFF.

This rearrangement joins TRBV2 to TRBJ1-2; D possibly corresponds to TRBD1 (5 bases). Germline CDR1 reads SNHLY; CDR2 reads FYNNEI. V gave up 10 bases and J gave up 3 bases, with 12 bases separating them. CDR3 length: 12 residues. CDR3 in amino acids: CANSGTDYGYTF. The DNA of the CDR3 is TGTGCCAACTCAGGGACCGACTATGGCTACACCTTC.

V and J are TRBV19 and TRBJ1-5, with D perhaps TRBD1 (6 bases). CDR1 and CDR2 (germline): LNHDA, SQIVND (reference sequence). The CDR3 runs to 12 residues. The V end lost 5 bases, the J end lost 6 bases, and 8 bases lay between the germline ends. CDR3: CASSLRGQPQHF. The CDR3 bases are TGTGCCAGTAGTCTCAGGGGTCAGCCCCAGCATTTT.

V gene TRBV4-1 combines with J gene TRBJ2-1; 8 bases fit TRBD2. Trimming took 0 bases from V and 2 from J; bases not matched to a gene: 3. The CDR3 sequence is 16 residues long. Germline loops: CDR1 MGHRA, CDR2 YSYEKL. CDR3 in amino acids: CASSQELAEPYNEQFF. The CDR3 nucleotides are TGCGCCAGCAGCCAAGAACTAGCGGAACCCTACAATGAGCAGTTCTTC.

This clone was seen only a few times. The rearrangement links TRBV2 to TRBJ2-3; no clear D. CDR3 length: 13 amino acids. V gave up 3 bases and J gave up 0 bases, with 4 bases separating them. Germline assignment: CDR1 SNHLY and CDR2 FYNNEI. CDR3 nucleotide sequence: TGTGCCAGCAGTGAGGACAGCACAGATACGCAGTATTTT. Encoded protein: CASSEDSTDTQYF.

By its share, this clone is medium-sized. The chain is built from TRBV4-2 and TRBJ2-2, with 9 positions matching TRBD1. V was pared by 1 base and J by 7 bases, with 4 bases of the junction left unmatched. The CDR3 has 15 amino acids. The germline V gene encodes CDR1 LGHNA and CDR2 YNFKEQ. The CDR3 sequence: CASSQAGTGNGELFF. CDR3 DNA sequence: TGTGCCAGCAGCCAAGCCGGGACAGGGAACGGGGAGCTGTTTTTT.

This clone was seen just once. CDR3 sequence (DNA): TGTGCCAGCAGCCTACAGATGAACACTGAAGCTTTCTTT. As protein: CASSLQMNTEAFF. The chain is built from TRBV6-5 and TRBJ1-1; D is unresolved. V lost 6 bases, J lost 0 bases, and 8 bases lay in between. The CDR3 extends over 13 amino acids. In germline, CDR1 is MNHEY, CDR2 SVGAGI.

This sequence joins TRBV5-4 and TRBJ1-2; the match to TRBD1 covers 7 bases. The CDR3 has 12 amino acids. Per germline, CDR1 SGHNT and CDR2 YYREEE (reference sequence). V was clipped by 4 bases and J by 10 bases; unmatched bases: 7. The chain's CDR3 is CASSRQGDAYTF. The CDR3 region has the DNA TGTGCCAGCAGCCGACAGGGTGATGCCTACACCTTC.

J is TRBJ1-1 and V is TRBV20-1; D not resolved. Germline V gives CDR1 DFQATT, CDR2 SNEGSKA (reference sequence). There are 13 residues in the CDR3. Trimming pared 3 bases from V and 6 bases from J, leaving 14 bases between. The CDR3 loop reads CSASGFRGAEAFF. DNA for the CDR3: TGCAGTGCTAGTGGTTTCCGCGGCGCTGAAGCTTTCTTT.

This sequence joins TRBV5-1 and TRBJ1-3; D may be TRBD1 (5 bases). Trimming left V 4 bases short and J 0 bases short, with 11 bases between. The CDR3 covers 15 residues. CDR1 and CDR2 from the germline V gene are SGHRS and YFSETQ. This CDR3 reads CASSPGRYSGNTIYF. CDR3 DNA: TGCGCCAGCAGCCCGGGACGGTACTCTGGAAACACCATATATTTT.

This clone was counted a few times. This sequence joins TRBV19 and TRBJ2-3; no clear D. The CDR3 length is 13 residues. CDR1 and CDR2 (germline): LNHDA, SQIVND (reference sequence). Trimming removed 1 base at V and 4 bases at J, with 6 bases between. DNA of the CDR3: TGTGCCAGTAGTATAGTAGGGTCAGATACGCAGTATTTT. Its protein is CASSIVGSDTQYF.

CDR3 nucleotides: TGTGCCAGCAGCTTAGACGACAGGGGGTCGGGATACGAGCAGTACTTC. It yields the protein CASSLDDRGSGYEQYF. This chain links TRBV11-2 with TRBJ2-7; 9 bases are shared with TRBD1. The V gene end was trimmed by 0 bases and the J gene end by 4 bases; junction bases not matched to a gene: 7. Per germline, CDR1 SGHAT and CDR2 FQNNGV. The length of the CDR3 is 16 residues.

This chain links TRBV9 with TRBJ1-5; D is undetermined. Germline V CDR1 and CDR2: SGDLS, YYNGEE. This CDR3 comprises 14 residues. The ends were cut back, 0 bases at V and 1 base at J, with 5 bases in the middle. CDR3 sequence reads: CASSVEGSNQPQHF. The CDR3 nucleotides read TGTGCCAGCAGCGTAGAAGGAAGCAATCAGCCCCAGCATTTT.

CDR3: CASSLELTRQGSYSNQPQHF. The CDR3 coding sequence is TGTGCCAGCAGCTTAGAGCTAACGCGACAGGGCAGTTATAGCAATCAGCCCCAGCATTTT. The chain is built from TRBV7-4 and TRBJ1-5; TRBD1 agrees at 7 bases. Germline V gene sequence: CDR1 SGHVT, CDR2 SQSDAQ. V dropped 1 base and J dropped 0; count of bases not matched to a gene: 15. The CDR3 consists of 20 residues.

This chain uses TRBV28 with TRBJ1-5; the D gene is possibly TRBD1 (6 bases). There are 16 residues in the CDR3. The V end was cut by 5 bases, the J end by 0 bases, with 14 bases between. Germline-derived CDR1 and CDR2 are MDHEN and SYDVKM. The CDR3 DNA is TGTGCCAGCAGTCCAAGACAGGTTCTTAGCAATCAGCCCCAGCATTTT. Protein sequence: CASSPRQVLSNQPQHF.

J is TRBJ2-1 and V is TRBV5-5; D tentatively reads TRBD1 or TRBD2 (5 bases each). The CDR3 contains 13 residues. Trimming left V 0 bases short and J 6 bases short, with 7 bases between. Germline CDR1 SGHKS, CDR2 YYEKEE (reference sequence). This chain's CDR3 is CASSLGGVNEQFF. The CDR3 DNA is TGTGCCAGCAGCTTGGGAGGGGTCAATGAGCAGTTCTTC. The whole variable domain, filled in from reference TRBV5-5 and TRBJ2-1, reads DAGVTQSPTHLIKTRGQQVTLRCSPISGHKSVSWYQQVLGQGPQFIFQYYEKEERGRGNFPDRFSARQFPNYSSELNVNALLLGDSALYLCASSLGGVNEQFFGPGTRLTVL.

This sequence joins TRBV9 and TRBJ1-2, with D unclear. Trimming shortened V by 0 bases and J by 0 bases, and 9 bases separated the two germline ends. Germline V lookup: CDR1 SGDLS, CDR2 YYNGEE. The CDR3 runs 15 residues. Here the CDR3 reads CASSVAPGANYGYTF. In DNA form, the CDR3 reads TGTGCCAGCAGCGTAGCTCCAGGAGCTAACTATGGCTACACCTTC.

The rearrangement links TRBV4-1 to TRBJ2-7; D is possibly TRBD2 (6 bases). Between the trimmed V and J ends, which lost 0 bases and 2 bases, there was a span of 14 bases. The CDR3 loop spans 16 amino acids. Germline V lookup: CDR1 MGHRA, CDR2 YSYEKL. The DNA for the CDR3 is TGCGCCAGCAGCCAAGACTTTGGGAGGAGCGCCTACGAGCAGTACTTC. Translation: CASSQDFGRSAYEQYF.

The gene calls are TRBV9 and TRBJ1-3; perhaps TRBD1 as D (5 bases). The CDR3 extends over 17 amino acids. CDR1 is SGDLS, CDR2 YYNGEE, per germline. V was pared by 4 bases and J by 1 base, with 18 bases between. CDR3 protein: CASSPALGRISGNTIYF. The CDR3 nucleotides are TGTGCCAGCAGCCCAGCCCTGGGACGGATATCTGGAAACACCATATATTTT.

V and J are TRBV5-1 and TRBJ2-2, with D unresolved. The CDR3 has 16 amino acids. Per the germline V gene, CDR1 is SGHRS and CDR2 is YFSETQ. Trimming took 4 bases from V and 5 from J, leaving 18 bases between them. This CDR3 reads CASSTTGSAVTGELFF. CDR3 nucleotide sequence: TGCGCCAGCAGCACGACTGGGTCGGCGGTTACCGGGGAGCTGTTTTTT.

V gene TRBV2 combines with J gene TRBJ1-6; D might be TRBD1 (5 bases). V dropped 1 base and J dropped 7 bases, with 20 bases sitting between them. Germline V gene sequence: CDR1 SNHLY, CDR2 FYNNEI. The CDR3 is made up of 18 amino acids. The CDR3 region is CASSEERVLAGKNSPLHF. As DNA, the CDR3 is TGTGCCAGCAGTGAAGAAAGGGTGCTGGCAGGGAAAAATTCACCCCTCCACTTT. The full variable domain, its missing parts supplied by reference TRBV2 and TRBJ1-6, is EPEVTQTPSHQVTQMGQEVILRCVPISNHLYFYWYRQILGQKVEFLVSFYNNEISEKSEIFDDQFSVERPDGSNFTLKIRSTKLEDSAMYFCASSEERVLAGKNSPLHFGNGTRLTVT.

This chain joins TRBV6-2 or TRBV6-3 and TRBJ2-7; D unresolved. Germline V lookup: CDR1 MNHEY, CDR2 SVGEGT. The V end lost 4 bases, the J end lost 9 bases, and 10 bases lay between the germline ends. The CDR3 has 11 residues. CDR3 region: CASSSLSGQYF. For the CDR3, the DNA is TGTGCCAGCAGTTCCCTCAGTGGGCAGTACTTC.

This chain joins TRBV6-5 and TRBJ2-7; D gene ambiguous. Deletions cut 5 bases from V and 0 bases from J, with 2 bases between. Germline assignment: CDR1 MNHEY and CDR2 SVGAGI. The CDR3 extends over 11 amino acids. Here the CDR3 DNA reads TGTGCCAGCAGTACCTCCTACGAGCAGTACTTC. Its protein product is CASSTSYEQYF.

The chain joins TRBV4-2 to TRBJ1-5; D unresolved. Germline assignment: CDR1 LGHNA and CDR2 YNFKEQ. Deletions cut 0 bases from V and 1 base from J, with 19 bases between. The CDR3 is made up of 19 amino acids. The CDR3 DNA is TGTGCCAGCAGCCAAGATCGTTTGAATGGGGTGAGGAGCAATCAGCCCCAGCATTTT. Amino acid sequence: CASSQDRLNGVRSNQPQHF.

The chain couples TRBV2 to TRBJ1-2; tentative D call: TRBD1 (6 bases). Trimming pared 7 bases from V and 6 bases from J, leaving 12 bases between. Germline CDR1 reads SNHLY; CDR2 reads FYNNEI. CDR3 size: 12 residues. CDR3 amino acids: CASTPDSDGYTF. CDR3 coding DNA: TGTGCCAGCACTCCGGACAGCGATGGCTACACCTTC.

This clone appeared a few times. V is TRBV7-3 and J is TRBJ2-2; D gene unclear. The germline V gene encodes CDR1 SGHTA and CDR2 FQGTGA. There are 17 residues in the CDR3. V was cut by 1 base and J by 4 bases, with 16 bases left in between. CDR3 residues: CASSLNSGEVPTGELFF. As DNA, the CDR3 is TGTGCCAGCAGCTTAAATTCTGGAGAAGTACCCACCGGGGAGCTGTTTTTT.

This rearrangement joins TRBV30 to TRBJ2-1, with 7 positions matching TRBD1. J gave up 7 bases and V 1 base, and 10 bases lay outside the gene matches. The germline CDR1 and CDR2 sequences are GTSNPN and SVGIG (reference sequence). The CDR3 is 15 residues long. CDR3 in amino acids: CAWSGRGGRLNEQFF. DNA for the CDR3: TGTGCCTGGAGTGGGAGAGGGGGCAGGTTGAATGAGCAGTTCTTC. Complete variable domain (other parts from reference TRBV30 and TRBJ2-1): SQTIHQWPATLVQPVGSPLSLECTVEGTSNPNLYWYRQAAGRGLQLLFYSVGIGQISSEVPQNLSASRPQDRQFILSSKKLLLSDSGFYLCAWSGRGGRLNEQFFGPGTRLTVL.

Only one count was recorded for this clone. The chain recombines TRBV2 with TRBJ1-1; D perhaps matches TRBD1 (6 bases). V was trimmed by 6 bases and J by 1 base, leaving 9 bases between them. The CDR3 has 13 amino acids. The germline V gene encodes CDR1 SNHLY and CDR2 FYNNEI. Here the CDR3 reads CASRRTENTEAFF. CDR3 DNA sequence: TGTGCCAGCAGGAGGACAGAGAACACTGAAGCTTTCTTT.

This chain joins TRBV5-1 and TRBJ2-1, with 9 bases fitting TRBD1. This CDR3 has 15 residues. Germline assignment: CDR1 SGHRS and CDR2 YFSETQ. V gave up 0 bases and J gave up 8 bases; unmatched junction bases: 6. Here the CDR3 DNA reads TGCGCCAGCAGCTTGGGGACAGGGGCCTGGGATGAGCAGTTCTTC. It encodes CASSLGTGAWDEQFF. The entire variable domain, with the rest obtained from reference TRBV5-1 and TRBJ2-1, is as follows: KAGVTQTPRYLIKTRGQQVTLSCSPISGHRSVSWYQQTPGQGLQFLFEYFSETQRNKGNFPGRFSGRQFSNSRSEMNVSTLELGDSALYLCASSLGTGAWDEQFFGPGTRLTVL.